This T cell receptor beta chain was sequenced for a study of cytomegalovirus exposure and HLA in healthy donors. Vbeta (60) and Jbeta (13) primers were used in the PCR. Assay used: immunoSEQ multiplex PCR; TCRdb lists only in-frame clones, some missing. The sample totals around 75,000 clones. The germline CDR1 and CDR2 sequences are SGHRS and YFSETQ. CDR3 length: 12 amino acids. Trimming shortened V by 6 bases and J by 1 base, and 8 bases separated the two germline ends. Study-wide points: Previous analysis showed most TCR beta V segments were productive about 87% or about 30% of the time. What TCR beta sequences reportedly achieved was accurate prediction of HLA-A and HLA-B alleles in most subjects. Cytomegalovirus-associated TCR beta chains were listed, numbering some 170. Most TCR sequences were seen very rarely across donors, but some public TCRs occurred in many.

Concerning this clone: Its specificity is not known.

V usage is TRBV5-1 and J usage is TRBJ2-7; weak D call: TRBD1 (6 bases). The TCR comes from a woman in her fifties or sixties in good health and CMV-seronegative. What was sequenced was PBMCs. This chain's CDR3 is CASTGQSYEQYF. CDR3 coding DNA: TGCGCCAGCACAGGACAGTCCTACGAGCAGTACTTC.